The 30 T cell receptor beta chains below were found in one sample sequenced in a study of blood T cell repertoires in COVID-19 (dated by TCRdb to the early 2020s). Library construction relied on the immunoSEQ multiplex PCR assay. This is the immuneACCESS table as TCRdb keeps it, with only in-frame sequences that have V and J called. A part of the clones is gone; compared with another copy, unresolved V genes explain less than half, and the rest is unexplained. The sample yields over 200,000 clones; roughly 89% were counted once. Around 4% of the sample is held by the ten biggest clonotypes. Sequencing was performed on PBMCs or T cells enriched from blood (not recorded which). The origin of the receptors is a woman aged 25 to 39 with acute COVID-19.

The J gene is TRBJ1-5, the V gene TRBV7-9; possible D gene TRBD1, 5 bases. The CDR3 spans 16 residues. V dropped 1 base and J dropped 3 bases, with 13 bases sitting between them. CDR1 and CDR2 from the germline V gene are SEHNR and FQNEAQ (reference sequence). DNA of the CDR3: TGTGCCAGCAGCTTAGGTCCCGACAGCCTCAATCAGCCCCAGCATTTT. As protein: CASSLGPDSLNQPQHF.

The chain carries TRBV9 and TRBJ1-2; no definite D call. The V gene lost 4 bases and the J gene lost 7 bases, with 17 bases spanning the gap. This CDR3 contains 14 residues. CDR1 SGDLS and CDR2 YYNGEE come from the germline V gene. CDR3 sequence (DNA): TGTGCCAGCAGCCCCCGGACCTCGGGGAGTGGCTACACCTTC. It translates to CASSPRTSGSGYTF.

This chain connects TRBV19 to TRBJ2-1; 10 positions agree with TRBD2. The CDR3 is 15 residues long. Trimming removed 3 bases from V and 5 bases from J; junction bases left unmatched: 4. CDR1 is LNHDA and CDR2 is SQIVND in the germline V gene (reference sequence). The CDR3 here is CASSILAGVNNEQFF. The CDR3 region has the DNA TGTGCCAGTAGTATCCTAGCGGGGGTAAACAATGAGCAGTTCTTC.

The V call is TRBV9, the J call TRBJ1-4, with D tentatively TRBD1 (5 bases). Germline V CDR1 and CDR2: SGDLS, YYNGEE. V dropped 0 bases and J dropped 8 bases, with 14 bases sitting between them. This CDR3 spans 15 amino acids. The CDR3 nucleotides are TGTGCCAGCAGCGTAGTAGGGACCCGGGAGGAAAAACTGTTTTTT. Translated, it gives CASSVVGTREEKLFF.

This clone was recorded once. The chain recombines TRBV30 with TRBJ2-2; tentatively, D is TRBD2 (7 bases). Germline lookup yields CDR1 GTSNPN and CDR2 SVGIG (reference sequence). This CDR3 has 14 residues. The V end lost 7 bases, the J end lost 2 bases, and 14 bases lay between the germline ends. The chain's CDR3 is CAYGEGGNTGELFF. In DNA, the CDR3 is TGTGCCTATGGGGAGGGGGGAAACACCGGGGAGCTGTTTTTT.

This chain uses TRBV23-1 with TRBJ1-1, with a tentative D call TRBD1 (5 bases). TRBV23-1 is designated an ORF whose function remains uncertain. The CDR3 runs 14 residues. V lost 8 bases and J lost 7, with 20 bases in between. CDR3 sequence reads: CASSWGGSFFEAFF. CDR3 nucleotide sequence: TGCGCCAGCTCCTGGGGGGGAAGCTTTTTTGAAGCTTTCTTT.

The DNA of the CDR3 is TGTGCCAGCAGTTTAAGTCGGTACAATGAGCAGTTCTTC. Protein product: CASSLSRYNEQFF. The J gene is TRBJ2-1, the V gene TRBV27; D not resolved. Germline V gene data show CDR1 as MNHEY and CDR2 as SMNVEV (reference sequence). Trimming removed 2 bases from V and 4 bases from J, with 6 bases in between. The CDR3 spans 13 residues.

The V and J genes are TRBV19 and TRBJ1-6; 9 nucleotides match TRBD1. This CDR3 has 13 residues. Losses at the gene ends were 8 bases for V and 9 bases for J; bases not matched to a gene: 5. Germline V gene data show CDR1 as LNHDA and CDR2 as SQIVND (reference sequence). In nucleotides, the CDR3 is TGTGCCAGTGGGGGACAGGGTTTTTCACCCCTCCACTTT. It encodes CASGGQGFSPLHF. Variable domain in full (rest from reference TRBV19 and TRBJ1-6): DGGITQSPKYLFRKEGQNVTLSCEQNLNHDAMYWYRQDPGQGLRLIYYSQIVNDFQKGDIAEGYSVSREKKESFPLTVTSAQKNPTAFYLCASGGQGFSPLHFGNGTRLTVT.

The V call is TRBV7-2, the J call TRBJ1-4; D is unresolved. V was clipped by 2 bases and J by 7 bases, with 17 bases between them. CDR3 length: 16 amino acids. CDR1 and CDR2 from the germline V gene are SGHTA and FQGNSA. CDR3 nucleotides: TGTGCCAGCAGCTTAATTCTTCTCCCCAATAGTGAAAAACTGTTTTTT. Translating gives CASSLILLPNSEKLFF.

The V gene is TRBV7-7, the J gene TRBJ2-1; TRBD2 is a possible D gene (5 bases). The length of the CDR3 is 14 residues. Germline V gives CDR1 SSHAT, CDR2 FNYEAQ (reference sequence). Trimming cost V 3 bases and J 4 bases, with 10 bases left between them. The CDR3 is CASSFSGDYNEQFF. Written as DNA, the CDR3 is TGTGCCAGCAGCTTTTCCGGGGATTACAATGAGCAGTTCTTC.

A few counts support this clone. The CDR3 nucleotides read TGTGCCTGGAGTTACGACATTGGAGCTTTCTTT. Its translation is CAWSYDIGAFF. This chain joins TRBV30 and TRBJ1-1; unclear D gene. The germline CDR1 and CDR2 sequences are GTSNPN and SVGIG (reference sequence). CDR3 length: 11 amino acids. Trimming took off 2 bases at V and 10 bases at J, with 11 bases between the two ends. The whole variable domain, filled in from reference TRBV30 and TRBJ1-1, reads SQTIHQWPATLVQPVGSPLSLECTVEGTSNPNLYWYRQAAGRGLQLLFYSVGIGQISSEVPQNLSASRPQDRQFILSSKKLLLSDSGFYLCAWSYDIGAFFGQGTRLTVV.

V usage is TRBV28 and J usage is TRBJ2-4; maybe TRBD1 (8 bases). CDR1 MDHEN and CDR2 SYDVKM come from the germline V gene. CDR3 length equals 14 residues. Trimming shortened V by 2 bases and J by 8 bases, and 13 bases separated the two germline ends. In DNA, the CDR3 is TGTGCCAGCAGTTTAGCCACAGGGGGGGACATTCAGTACTTC. This gives the protein CASSLATGGDIQYF.

The chain carries TRBV9 and TRBJ2-5, with D hard to call. The ends were cut back, 3 bases at V and 0 bases at J, with 9 bases in the middle. The CDR3 covers 14 residues. Germline V gene lookup returns CDR1 SGDLS and CDR2 YYNGEE. CDR3 sequence: CASSELQYQETQYF. CDR3 DNA: TGTGCCAGCAGCGAGCTACAGTACCAAGAGACCCAGTACTTC.

The V gene is TRBV2, the J gene TRBJ2-7, with TRBD1 matching 11 bases. This CDR3 is 14 amino acids long. The V gene end was trimmed by 6 bases and the J gene end by 4 bases; junction bases not matched to a gene: 5. Germline-derived CDR1 and CDR2 are SNHLY and FYNNEI. The CDR3 loop reads CASRTGQGVYEQYF. DNA for the CDR3: TGTGCCAGCAGGACGGGACAGGGGGTTTACGAGCAGTACTTC.

CDR3 in amino acids: CASSQDTVGAKNIQYF. The CDR3 DNA reads TGCGCCAGCAGCCAAGATACAGTGGGAGCCAAAAACATTCAGTACTTC. This chain connects TRBV4-1 to TRBJ2-4, with unresolved D. Trimming removed 0 bases at V and 0 bases at J, with 9 bases between. This CDR3 spans 16 amino acids. CDR1 MGHRA and CDR2 YSYEKL come from the germline V gene.

The genes are TRBV5-1 and TRBJ1-1; the match to TRBD1 covers 8 bases. Germline V CDR1 and CDR2: SGHRS, YFSETQ. The CDR3 is made up of 18 amino acids. With 0 bases clipped from V and 3 bases from J, the junction kept 13 bases outside the gene matches. The CDR3 DNA follows: TGCGCCAGCAGCTTGGGTATGAGACAGGGGAGGTCGGACACTGAAGCTTTCTTT. This sequence encodes CASSLGMRQGRSDTEAFF.

This chain uses TRBV6-6 with TRBJ2-7; no clear D. Germline V gene sequence: CDR1 MNHNY, CDR2 SVGAGI (reference sequence). The germline V and J ends were trimmed by 2 bases and 3 bases, with 5 bases remaining between them. The CDR3 is 12 amino acids. This CDR3 is CASSYPLYEQYF. CDR3 nucleotide sequence: TGTGCCAGCAGTTACCCCCTCTACGAGCAGTACTTC.

This chain connects TRBV7-3 to TRBJ1-1, with TRBD1 as a possible D gene (6 bases). In germline, CDR1 is SGHTA, CDR2 FQGTGA. This CDR3 spans 13 amino acids. V lost 5 bases, J lost 4 bases, and 11 bases lay in between. In nucleotides, the CDR3 is TGTGCCAGCAGCCCTGACAGGACCACTGAAGCTTTCTTT. Amino acids: CASSPDRTTEAFF.

The chain combines TRBV9 with TRBJ2-3; 12 nucleotides align to TRBD2. V gave up 3 bases and J gave up 3 bases; unmatched junction bases: 5. The CDR3 extends over 16 amino acids. Germline CDR1 is SGDLS and CDR2 is YYNGEE. The CDR3, as DNA: TGTGCCAGCAGCGCCTCAGGACTAGCGGGGACAGATACGCAGTATTTT. It is translated as CASSASGLAGTDTQYF.

The gene calls are TRBV6-5 and TRBJ2-7; no reliable D call. The germline V gene has CDR1 MNHEY and CDR2 SVGAGI. Trimming shortened V by 4 bases and J by 1 base, and 8 bases separated the two germline ends. This CDR3 region has 13 residues. The CDR3 sequence: CASSSVISYEQYF. In nucleotides, the CDR3 is TGTGCCAGCAGTTCGGTAATTTCCTACGAGCAGTACTTC.

The V gene is TRBV10-1, the J gene TRBJ2-1; 7 bases agree with TRBD2. Germline-derived CDR1 and CDR2 are WNHNN and SYGVQD (reference sequence). V lost 4 bases to trimming and J lost 0 bases; unmatched junction nucleotides: 9. The CDR3 contains 17 residues. The CDR3 coding sequence is TGCGCCAGCAGTGGGGTCGGGGGGACTTTCTCCTACAATGAGCAGTTCTTC. Translation: CASSGVGGTFSYNEQFF.

V and J are TRBV9 and TRBJ1-5; no clear D gene. This CDR3 region has 14 residues. CDR1 is SGDLS, CDR2 YYNGEE, per germline. The V and J ends lost 0 bases and 3 bases respectively, with 7 bases between them. CDR3: CASSVGASNQPQHF. The CDR3 region has the DNA TGTGCCAGCAGCGTAGGAGCTTCCAATCAGCCCCAGCATTTT. Combining the CDR3 with reference TRBV9 and TRBJ1-5 gives the whole variable domain DSGVTQTPKHLITATGQRVTLRCSPRSGDLSVYWYQQSLDQGLQFLIQYYNGEERAKGNILERFSAQQFPDLHSELNLSSLELGDSALYFCASSVGASNQPQHFGDGTRLSIL.

The V and J genes are TRBV5-5 and TRBJ2-3; TRBD1 matches at 9 bases. The CDR3 is 19 residues long. Losses at the gene ends were 1 base for V and 0 bases for J; bases not matched to a gene: 12. Germline V lookup: CDR1 SGHKS, CDR2 YYEKEE (reference sequence). For the CDR3, the DNA is TGTGCCAGCAGCTTGAATTGGGACAGGGAAGTTTTGAGCACAGATACGCAGTATTTT. Protein sequence: CASSLNWDREVLSTDTQYF.

This chain links TRBV5-4 with TRBJ2-7; 8 bases map to TRBD2. Losses at the gene ends were 2 bases for V and 5 bases for J; bases not matched to a gene: 6. The CDR3 has 14 amino acids. Germline CDR1 reads SGHNT; CDR2 reads YYREEE (reference sequence). CDR3 DNA: TGTGCCAGCAGCTTAAAGCGGGGGAGTAACGAGCAGTACTTC. Protein product: CASSLKRGSNEQYF.

This chain joins TRBV5-8 and TRBJ1-1, with TRBD1 matching over 8 bases. The junction had 7 bases not matched to a gene; V was cut back by 5 bases and J by 4 bases. CDR3 size: 14 residues. Germline loops: CDR1 SGHTS, CDR2 YDEGEE. CDR3 DNA sequence: TGTGCCAGCAGTCCCGGGACAGGATCCACTGAAGCTTTCTTT. Translation gives CASSPGTGSTEAFF.

This clone was observed once. The V call is TRBV14, the J call TRBJ1-5; the D is unclear. Trimming shortened V by 3 bases and J by 3 bases, and 6 bases separated the two germline ends. The CDR3 is 13 residues long. Per the germline V gene, CDR1 is SGHDN and CDR2 is FVKESK. The CDR3 nucleotides are TGTGCCAGCAGCCAGGCAGACAATCAGCCCCAGCATTTT. The encoded protein is CASSQADNQPQHF.

CDR3 DNA: TGTGCCGGACGGACCCAGGGCCTCCAAGAGACCCAGTACTTC. Protein product: CAGRTQGLQETQYF. The chain couples TRBV5-4 to TRBJ2-5; D may be TRBD1 (5 bases). Germline CDR1 SGHNT, CDR2 YYREEE (reference sequence). The CDR3 extends over 14 amino acids. Trimming shortened V by 10 bases and J by 1 base, and 17 bases separated the two germline ends.

This chain uses TRBV5-4 with TRBJ2-6; TRBD1 is a possible D gene (6 bases). CDR3 size: 16 residues. V lost 2 bases and J lost 0, with 9 bases in between. Germline values: CDR1 SGHNT, CDR2 YYREEE (reference sequence). The CDR3 DNA sequence: TGTGCCAGCAGCTTACAGGGACCCTCTGGGGCCAACGTCCTGACTTTC. Translating it yields CASSLQGPSGANVLTF.

The chain carries TRBV4-3 and TRBJ2-1; TRBD2 might be the D (6 bases). With 0 bases removed from V and 7 bases from J, the gap between germline ends came to 13 bases. CDR1 and CDR2 from the germline V gene are LGHNA and YSLEER. The CDR3 totals 15 residues. This chain's CDR3 is CASSQEPAGRNEQFF. The CDR3 nucleotides are TGCGCCAGCAGCCAAGAGCCGGCGGGGAGGAATGAGCAGTTCTTC.

CDR3 DNA: TGTGCCAGCAGCAGGGCCTTCAATCAGCCCCAGCATTTT. This gives the protein CASSRAFNQPQHF. This chain links TRBV7-9 with TRBJ1-5, with D hard to call. This CDR3 is built from 13 residues. Trimming removed 5 bases at V and 3 bases at J, with 8 bases between. CDR1 is SEHNR, CDR2 FQNEAQ, per germline (reference sequence).